Detailed here is one TCR beta chain. The assay was immunoSEQ multiplex PCR, and TCRdb's table has in-frame clones only and misses some. The sample has tens of thousands of clones, 90% to 95% seen once. This sample stems from a study of technical replicates of blood from several donors. The CDR3 runs 13 residues. Germline V CDR1 and CDR2: LGHNA, YNFKEQ. V was shortened by 7 bases and J by 9 bases, with 15 bases between the two germline ends. Sequencing was carried out using T cells isolated from PBMCs. This sequence originates from a human donor in good health. The chain employs TRBV4-2 and TRBJ1-4; D is uncertain. CDR3 amino acids: CASNSVDSQKLFF. Here the CDR3 DNA reads TGTGCCAGCAACTCCGTCGACTCCCAAAAACTGTTTTTT.